This T cell receptor (beta chain) was captured in a study of sequential checkpoint blockade in melanoma (dated by TCRdb to about 2019). For context, the study as a whole: In a 1:1 randomization, patients received either first-line nivolumab then ipilimumab (arm A) or ipilimumab then nivolumab (arm B). Maintenance nivolumab was given following each of the two trial sequences. DNA from some 100 melanoma tumor samples collected before treatment underwent TCRbeta immunosequencing. Around 22 patients had matched tumor biopsies taken before treatment and at week 13, after single-agent nivolumab (arm A) or ipilimumab (arm B). Roughly three quarters of the matched tumor biopsy pairs taken before and after treatment were from the same lesion. General conclusions and limits of the study: The model for predicting response that combines TCR metrics with mutation burden needs to be validated in larger, independent patient cohorts. Tumor T-cell fraction and clonality were found to correlate with PD-L1 staining and CD8+ T-cell counts but not with mutational load. Within-arm analyses of tumor T-cell fraction were limited by small sample sizes and reduced statistical power. Clinical benefit was about 30 times more likely to be achieved by patients whose tumor T-cell fraction and clonality increased by week 13. In the nivolumab-first arm (arm A), an association was found between pretreatment tumor TIL clonality and response (P = .04).

Sample treatment or condition, as interpreted from the label and publication: randomized to nivolumab then ipilimumab (arm A) or the reverse (arm B). Prior DNA-damaging chemotherapy had not been received by any trial patient. CheckMate 064, a randomized, open-label phase II trial of sequential checkpoint blockade, was the source of the samples, all of which came from patients with melanoma. Genomic DNA from formalin-fixed paraffin-embedded (FFPE) tissue samples served as the input for tumor TCR sequencing. This clone was observed a handful of times. It lacks a known antigen. Base qualities are missing; no much larger clone stands one base away. From the cysteine up to the phenylalanine, the CDR3 has a length of 14 residues. Only the CDR3 DNA is retained, 42 bases long and in frame from the first base. V is trimmed back by 1 base and J by 7 bases, and the junction contains 6 bases that no gene match accounts for. Sequences SGHNT (CDR1) and YENEEA (CDR2) are obtained from the germline V gene.

The immunoSEQ Assay was used to immunosequence TCRbeta CDR3 regions from genomic DNA. Prior to high-throughput sequencing, genomic DNA was amplified by bias-controlled multiplex PCR. On the study's bioinformatics: To quantify the absolute abundance of each unique TCRbeta CDR3 region, the sequences were collapsed and filtered. Clonality was defined as 1 minus Pielou's evenness and was calculated using productive rearrangements only. Tumor T-cell fraction was computed by normalizing TCRbeta template counts to usable DNA, estimated from several housekeeping genes. A previously published method was used to identify clones whose frequencies were significantly greater in on-treatment samples than in baseline samples. Not all clones reach the TCRdb copy of this immuneACCESS table, which keeps in-frame sequences only. Checked studies attribute under half of the gap to unresolved V genes and leave the rest unexplained. V and J calls and clone size are copied from that table; D and trimming were computed from the DNA. The sample contains about 5,100 clones, over 25% of them found a single time. Clones ranked in the top ten supply 22% of the sample.

Sample: tumor tissue (inferred from file names), taken from a patient given nivolumab and ipilimumab in sequence. The sequence derives from a human donor with melanoma. The sequence joins TRBV11-3 to TRBJ2-7, with 8 junctional bases fitting TRBD1. At the DNA level, the sequence is TGTGCCAGCAGCTTAGGTACAACAGGGGGGGAGCAGTACTTC. It is translated as CASSLGTTGGEQYF.